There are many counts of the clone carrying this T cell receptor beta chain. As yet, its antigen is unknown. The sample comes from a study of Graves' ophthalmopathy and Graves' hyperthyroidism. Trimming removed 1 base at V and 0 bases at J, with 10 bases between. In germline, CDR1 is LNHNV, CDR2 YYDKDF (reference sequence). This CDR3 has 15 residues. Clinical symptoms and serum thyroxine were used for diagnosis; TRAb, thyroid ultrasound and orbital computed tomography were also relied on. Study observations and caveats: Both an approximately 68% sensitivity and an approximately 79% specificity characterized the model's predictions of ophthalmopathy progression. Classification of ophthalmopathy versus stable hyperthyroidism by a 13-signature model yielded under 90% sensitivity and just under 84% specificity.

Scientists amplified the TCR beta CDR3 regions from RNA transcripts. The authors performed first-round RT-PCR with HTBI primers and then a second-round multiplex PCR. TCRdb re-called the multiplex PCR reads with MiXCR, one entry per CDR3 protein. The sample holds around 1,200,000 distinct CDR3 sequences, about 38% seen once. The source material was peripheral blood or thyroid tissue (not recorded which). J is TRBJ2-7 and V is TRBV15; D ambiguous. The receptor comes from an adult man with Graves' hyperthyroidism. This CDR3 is CATSRADINSYEQYF. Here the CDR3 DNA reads TGTGCCACCAGCAGAGCCGACATAAACTCCTACGAGCAGTACTTC.